One and the same sample provided the 26 T cell receptor beta chains below, sequenced in a study of T-cell memory formation after mild COVID-19. TCRdb reprocessed the 5' RACE reads via MiXCR and lists one record per CDR3 protein. The sample lists about 290,000 distinct CDR3 sequences; about a sixth were seen once. The sequenced sample consisted of PBMCs or a T cell subset sorted from them (not recorded which). The origin of the receptors is a man between 18 and 29 years old who had mild COVID-19 (a few samples of this study predate the infection). Cell type and time point are not known.

This clonotype occurred a few times. The junction does not match germline at one end; this may be a read error. The chain employs TRBV7-3 and TRBJ2-1; 12 nucleotides match TRBD2. CDR3 length equals 16 residues. Germline-derived CDR1 and CDR2 are SGHTA and FQGTGA. The CDR3, as DNA: TGTGCCAGCAGCCTAACCGGGACTAGCGGGTACAATGAGCAGTTCTTC. This codes for CASSLTGTSGYNEQFF.

This clonotype occurred many times. The chain uses TRBV5-1 and TRBJ2-3; D call uncertain. Germline-derived CDR1 and CDR2 are SGHRS and YFSETQ. The CDR3 is made up of 13 amino acids. V was pared by 6 bases and J by 2 bases, with 10 bases between. DNA for the CDR3: TGCGCCAGCAATAGGGCCAACACAGATACGCAGTATTTT. Translated: CASNRANTDTQYF.

This clonotype was seen a few times. The chain uses TRBV4-1 and TRBJ2-7; possible D gene TRBD1, 6 bases. V was clipped by 2 bases and J by 4 bases, with 18 bases between them. Per the germline V gene, CDR1 is MGHRA and CDR2 is YSYEKL. The CDR3 spans 16 residues. This CDR3 reads CASSQRTVGKGYEQYF. The CDR3 nucleotides are TGCGCCAGCAGCCAAAGGACAGTCGGAAAGGGGTACGAGCAGTACTTC.

The rearrangement joins TRBV9 to TRBJ1-3; weak D call: TRBD1 (5 bases). Germline lookup yields CDR1 SGDLS and CDR2 YYNGEE. The ends were cut back, 0 bases at V and 4 bases at J, with 14 bases in the middle. The CDR3 covers 16 residues. CDR3 sequence reads: CASSVGYAGDGNTIYF. CDR3 DNA sequence: TGTGCCAGCAGCGTAGGATATGCGGGGGACGGAAACACCATATATTTT.

The rearrangement links TRBV11-2 to TRBJ2-1; D is undetermined. CDR3 length: 12 residues. In germline, CDR1 is SGHAT, CDR2 FQNNGV. V was shortened by 5 bases and J by 6 bases, with 8 bases between the two germline ends. The CDR3 DNA follows: TGTGCCAGCAGCAAGATGGTCAATGAGCAGTTCTTC. Translation gives CASSKMVNEQFF. The full variable domain, with the rest looked up from reference TRBV11-2 and TRBJ2-1, is EAGVAQSPRYKIIEKRQSVAFWCNPISGHATLYWYQQILGQGPKLLIQFQNNGVVDDSQLPKDRFSAERLKGVDSTLKIQPAKLEDSAVYLCASSKMVNEQFFGPGTRLTVL.

In this sample, this clonotype turned up many times. This chain joins TRBV7-2 and TRBJ2-7; D is unresolved. Germline-derived CDR1 and CDR2 are SGHTA and FQGNSA. Trimming took 4 bases from V and 3 from J, leaving 13 bases between them. This CDR3 has 14 amino acids. This chain's CDR3 is CASSSRTLDYEQYF. In nucleotides, the CDR3 is TGTGCCAGCAGCTCACGGACCCTAGACTACGAGCAGTACTTC.

The rearrangement joins TRBV12-3 or TRBV12-4 to TRBJ1-5; a weak D match, TRBD1 (6 bases). Between the trimmed V and J ends, which lost 5 bases and 3 bases, there was a span of 8 bases. This CDR3 has 13 amino acids. Here the CDR3 DNA reads TGTGCCAGCAGTGGACAGCTCAATCAGCCCCAGCATTTT. It yields the protein CASSGQLNQPQHF.

V gene TRBV14 combines with J gene TRBJ2-7; D may be TRBD2 (6 bases). Germline CDR1 reads SGHDN; CDR2 reads FVKESK. This CDR3 region has 15 residues. The V end lost 4 bases, the J end lost 2 bases, and 15 bases lay between the germline ends. The CDR3 spells CASSLTGEVTYEQYF. The CDR3 DNA is TGTGCCAGCAGCCTTACGGGGGAGGTAACCTACGAGCAGTACTTC.

The rearrangement uses TRBV6-1 and TRBJ2-1, with 7 nucleotides matching TRBD2. The CDR3 extends over 13 amino acids. Germline assignment: CDR1 MNHNS and CDR2 SASEGT. The trim removed 6 bases at V and 5 bases at J, leaving 4 bases unmatched. This chain's CDR3 is CASSAGTNNEQFF. CDR3 DNA sequence: TGTGCCAGCAGCGCCGGGACTAACAATGAGCAGTTCTTC.

The V and J genes are TRBV9 and TRBJ2-3, with D uncertain. V lost 3 bases and J lost 6, with 14 bases in between. CDR3 length: 14 residues. Germline CDR1 is SGDLS and CDR2 is YYNGEE. CDR3 DNA: TGTGCCAGCAGCGCTAGTCTGTCGTCGGATACGCAGTATTTT. This gives the protein CASSASLSSDTQYF.

The chain has TRBV6-2 or TRBV6-3 and TRBJ2-2; D ambiguous. This CDR3 contains 11 residues. Germline CDR1 reads MNHEY; CDR2 reads SVGEGT. Trimming took off 9 bases at V and 5 bases at J, with 7 bases between the two ends. CDR3 protein: CASTETGELFF. Written as DNA, the CDR3 is TGTGCCAGTACTGAGACCGGGGAGCTGTTTTTT.

In its sample, this clonotype was seen a few times. The V and J genes are TRBV15 and TRBJ1-4, with 8 bases identical to TRBD1. The CDR3 extends over 15 amino acids. V gave up 5 bases and J gave up 8 bases; unmatched junction bases: 10. The germline CDR1 and CDR2 sequences are LNHNV and YYDKDF (reference sequence). The CDR3 is CATSRMDRAQEKLFF. CDR3 DNA: TGTGCCACCAGCCGGATGGACAGGGCGCAGGAAAAACTGTTTTTT. Together with reference TRBV15 and TRBJ1-4, the CDR3 gives the full variable domain: DAMVIQNPRYQVTQFGKPVTLSCSQTLNHNVMYWYQQKSSQAPKLLFHYYDKDFNNEADTPDNFQSRRPNTSFCFLDIRSPGLGDTAMYLCATSRMDRAQEKLFFGSGTQLSVL.

J is TRBJ2-5 and V is TRBV6-5; D might be TRBD1 (6 bases). CDR1 and CDR2 (germline): MNHEY, SVGAGI. The CDR3 covers 17 residues. Trimming left V 5 bases short and J 5 bases short, with 24 bases between. The CDR3 spells CASSLQGLTASRETQYF. CDR3 DNA: TGTGCCAGCAGTCTCCAGGGGCTAACGGCTAGTAGGGAGACCCAGTACTTC.

The sample holds a few counts of this clonotype. The chain couples TRBV4-2 to TRBJ2-7, with D possibly matching TRBD2 (6 bases). This CDR3 has 13 amino acids. The V and J ends lost 6 bases and 4 bases respectively, with 13 bases between them. Germline V gene sequence: CDR1 LGHNA, CDR2 YNFKEQ. The CDR3 DNA is TGTGCCAGCAGGGGGCCGCGGGGATACGAGCAGTACTTC. Translation gives CASRGPRGYEQYF.

Many counts were recorded for this clonotype. Here the CDR3 DNA reads TGTGCCAGCAGTCGGGACCATAGCAATCAGCCCCAGCATTTT. Its translation is CASSRDHSNQPQHF. V is TRBV12-3 or TRBV12-4 and J is TRBJ1-5; D possibly corresponds to TRBD1 (5 bases). The V end was cut by 5 bases, the J end by 0 bases, with 8 bases between. CDR3 size: 14 residues.

This clonotype was detected many times. This rearrangement joins TRBV2 to TRBJ2-1, with D tentatively TRBD2 (7 bases). V lost 6 bases to trimming and J lost 8 bases, with 11 bases between them. The CDR3 is 12 amino acids. The V gene's germline CDR1 is SNHLY and CDR2 FYNNEI. This CDR3 reads CASRRGGDEQFF. The CDR3 DNA sequence: TGTGCCAGCAGGAGGGGGGGGGATGAGCAGTTCTTC.

The table lists this clonotype with a few counts. The gene calls are TRBV12-3 or TRBV12-4 and TRBJ2-6; unclear D gene. V dropped 3 bases and J dropped 5 bases, with 5 bases sitting between them. The CDR3 consists of 13 residues. The CDR3 region is CASSFRWANVLTF. In DNA form, the CDR3 reads TGTGCCAGCAGTTTTAGGTGGGCCAACGTCCTGACTTTC.

J is TRBJ1-5 and V is TRBV7-9; unclear D gene. With 5 bases removed from V and 7 bases from J, the gap between germline ends came to 9 bases. The CDR3 has 12 residues. Germline loops: CDR1 SEHNR, CDR2 FQNEAQ (reference sequence). CDR3 residues: CASSTSAQPQHF. The CDR3 DNA sequence: TGTGCCAGCAGCACCAGTGCCCAGCCCCAGCATTTT.

In its sample, this clonotype was seen a few times. This sequence joins TRBV29-1 and TRBJ2-7, with D maybe TRBD2 (6 bases). The CDR3 totals 13 residues. The ends were cut back, 1 base at V and 6 bases at J, with 13 bases in the middle. Germline CDR1 reads SQVTM; CDR2 reads ANQGSEA. CDR3 residues: CSVEGGVAGEQYV. The CDR3 region has the DNA TGCAGCGTTGAAGGGGGGGTCGCGGGCGAGCAGTACGTC.

This clonotype was seen ten or more times. J is TRBJ2-5 and V is TRBV15; possible D gene TRBD1, 6 bases. Germline CDR1 LNHNV, CDR2 YYDKDF (reference sequence). V gave up 5 bases and J gave up 2 bases, with 15 bases separating them. This CDR3 contains 15 residues. The chain's CDR3 is CATSVDRRPQETQYF. CDR3 DNA: TGTGCCACCAGCGTTGACAGGAGACCTCAAGAGACCCAGTACTTC.

This clonotype was seen a few times. The J gene is TRBJ2-5, the V gene TRBV5-1, with D possibly TRBD2 on 6 matching bases. CDR1 SGHRS and CDR2 YFSETQ come from the germline V gene. This CDR3 is 15 amino acids long. The V gene lost 0 bases and the J gene lost 1 base, with 10 bases spanning the gap. The CDR3 loop reads CASSLGGTPQETQYF. For the CDR3, the DNA is TGCGCCAGCAGCTTGGGAGGGACTCCCCAAGAGACCCAGTACTTC.

The table lists this clonotype with a few counts. The chain couples TRBV7-9 to TRBJ1-1; the D is unclear. The germline V gene encodes CDR1 SEHNR and CDR2 FQNEAQ (reference sequence). V lost 5 bases and J lost 11, with 12 bases in between. The CDR3 contains 11 residues. CDR3 residues: CASSPRIGAFF. The CDR3 nucleotides are TGTGCCAGCAGCCCTAGGATCGGGGCTTTCTTT.

This clonotype has ten or more counts. The rearrangement links TRBV4-2 to TRBJ2-7; D might be TRBD2 (5 bases). Germline CDR1 and CDR2: LGHNA and YNFKEQ. Between the trimmed V and J ends, which lost 5 bases and 3 bases, there was a span of 11 bases. This CDR3 has 13 residues. The chain's CDR3 is CASSADGGYEQYF. In DNA, the CDR3 is TGTGCCAGCAGCGCTGACGGAGGCTACGAGCAGTACTTC.

The genes are TRBV12-3 or TRBV12-4 and TRBJ2-2, with D possibly being TRBD2 (8 bases). The CDR3 is 16 amino acids. Trimming stripped 8 bases from V and 2 bases from J, with 18 bases between. DNA of the CDR3: TGTGCCAGCGGGACGGGAGGGGGCAGAAACACCGGGGAGCTGTTTTTT. Amino acids: CASGTGGGRNTGELFF.

The table lists this clonotype with many counts. The V gene is TRBV19, the J gene TRBJ1-5; D is unclear. Looked up from germline, CDR1 is LNHDA and CDR2 is SQIVND (reference sequence). There are 13 residues in the CDR3. V dropped 2 bases and J dropped 9 bases, with 11 bases sitting between them. The CDR3 loop is CASSISASLPQHF. Written as DNA, the CDR3 is TGTGCCAGTAGTATATCTGCATCATTGCCCCAGCATTTT.

The chain uses TRBV18 and TRBJ1-6, with D unclear. The CDR3 runs to 15 residues. V was shortened by 4 bases and J by 10 bases, with 17 bases between the two germline ends. Per the germline V gene, CDR1 is KGHSH and CDR2 is LQKENI. For the CDR3, the DNA is TGTGCCAGCTCACAGCTAGGAGGAGCGAGGTCACCCCTCCACTTT. Its translation: CASSQLGGARSPLHF.